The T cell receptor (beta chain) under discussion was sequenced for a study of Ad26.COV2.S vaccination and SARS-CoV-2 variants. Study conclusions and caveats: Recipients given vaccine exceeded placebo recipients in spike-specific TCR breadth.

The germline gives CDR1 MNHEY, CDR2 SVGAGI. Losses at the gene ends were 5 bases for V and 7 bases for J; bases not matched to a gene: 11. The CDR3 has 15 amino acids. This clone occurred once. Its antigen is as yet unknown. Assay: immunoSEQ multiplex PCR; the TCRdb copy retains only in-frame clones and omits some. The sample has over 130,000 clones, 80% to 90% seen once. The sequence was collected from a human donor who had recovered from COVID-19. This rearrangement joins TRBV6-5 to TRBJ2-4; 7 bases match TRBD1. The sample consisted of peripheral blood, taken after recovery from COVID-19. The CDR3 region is CASSNPGTASNIQYF. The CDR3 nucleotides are TGTGCCAGCAGTAATCCGGGGACAGCGTCTAACATTCAGTACTTC.